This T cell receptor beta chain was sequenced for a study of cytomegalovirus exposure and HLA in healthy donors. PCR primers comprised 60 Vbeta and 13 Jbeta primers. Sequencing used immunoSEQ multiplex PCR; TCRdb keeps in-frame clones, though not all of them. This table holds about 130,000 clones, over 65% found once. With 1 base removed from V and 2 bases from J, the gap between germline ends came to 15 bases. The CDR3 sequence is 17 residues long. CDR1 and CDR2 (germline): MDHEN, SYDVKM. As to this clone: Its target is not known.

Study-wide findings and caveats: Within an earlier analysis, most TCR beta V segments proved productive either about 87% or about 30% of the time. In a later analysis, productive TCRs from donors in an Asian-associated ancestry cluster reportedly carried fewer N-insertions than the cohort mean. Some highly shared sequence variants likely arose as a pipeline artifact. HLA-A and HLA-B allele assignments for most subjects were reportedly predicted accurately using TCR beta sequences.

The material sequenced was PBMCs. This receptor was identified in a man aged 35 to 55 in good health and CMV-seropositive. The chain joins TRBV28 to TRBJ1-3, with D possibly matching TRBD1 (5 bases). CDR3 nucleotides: TGTGCCAGCAGTTTATTGGTCCTTGGCAGGGCTGGAAACACCATATATTTT. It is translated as CASSLLVLGRAGNTIYF.